This T cell receptor (beta chain) was identified during a study of metastatic and nonmetastatic thyroid tumors. Study overall: A comparison of repertoires was made across blood and tumor or nodule tissue from malignant and benign thyroid patients.

Overall study results and limits: Malignant thyroid tumors reportedly exceeded benign nodules significantly in TCR beta diversity, with the difference appearing in blood and tumor.

This clone was recorded at least ten times. Its antigen is currently unknown. Thyroid surgery was performed in patients who had received no treatment beforehand. TCRdb re-called the PCR reads through MiXCR. This sample has approximately 15,000 clones, with roughly 29% found just once. The CDR3 loop spans 14 amino acids. V was cut by 6 bases and J by 8 bases, with 14 bases left in between. CDR1 and CDR2 (germline): MDHEN, SYDVKM. This clonotype originated in a male donor with papillary thyroid cancer or a benign thyroid nodule (not recorded which). Some clones in this sample may be carry-over from other donors' samples. The rearrangement uses TRBV28 and TRBJ1-6; maybe TRBD1 (5 bases). The material sequenced was tumor tissue. CDR3: CASSPGTAHSPLHF. As DNA, the CDR3 is TGTGCCAGCAGCCCGGGGACTGCCCATTCACCCCTCCACTTT.